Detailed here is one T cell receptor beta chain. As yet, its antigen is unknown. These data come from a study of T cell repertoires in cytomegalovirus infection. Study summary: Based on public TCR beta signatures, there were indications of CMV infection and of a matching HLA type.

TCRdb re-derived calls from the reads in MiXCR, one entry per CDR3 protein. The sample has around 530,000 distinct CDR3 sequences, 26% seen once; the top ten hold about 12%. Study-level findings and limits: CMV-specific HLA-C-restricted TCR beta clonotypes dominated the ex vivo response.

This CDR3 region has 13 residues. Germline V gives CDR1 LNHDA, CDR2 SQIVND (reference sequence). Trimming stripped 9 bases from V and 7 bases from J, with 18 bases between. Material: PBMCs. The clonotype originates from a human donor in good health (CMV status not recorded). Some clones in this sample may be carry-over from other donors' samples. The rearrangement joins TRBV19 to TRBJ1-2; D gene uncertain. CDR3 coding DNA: TGTGCCAGCCTACCTACTTCCGCGGCTGGCTACACCTTC. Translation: CASLPTSAAGYTF.